The text below deals with one T cell receptor beta chain. A few counts support this clonotype. It has no known antigen specificity. No base quality information exists; no much larger clone differs at one position. This specimen comes from a study of T cells after yellow fever vaccination (dated by TCRdb to the late 2010s). Turning to the overall study: Libraries from fractions with low cell numbers were prepared with the SMART-Seq v4 Ultra Low Input RNA kit. Bulk TCR alpha and beta repertoires were sequenced longitudinally to track T-cell clones before and after primary and booster YFV17D yellow fever vaccination. Two healthy male donors, one aged 18 to 30 and one aged 30 to 40 years, made up the cohort. Blood samples were taken at several timepoints before and after primary and secondary immunization, and bulk PBMC replicates and cell subsets were isolated.

General findings and caveats noted by the study authors: Most clones expanded after primary vaccination (almost 97% of CD4 and 88% of CD8) were re-detected after the booster, suggesting that broad memory maintenance occurred. Compared with the primary T-cell response, the secondary T-cell response was faster but weaker, reaching its peak on day 5 rather than on day 15. Because the study included only two donors, the extent to which the findings can be generalized is limited. A small fraction of clonotypes appeared in both the CD4 and CD8 compartments, likely as a result of convergent recombination. FACS-sorted repertoires could contain abundant contaminating clonotypes from the bulk population, so computational filtering was required.

The sample was run on an Illumina NovaSeq 6000. Synthesis of TCR cDNA relied on 5'RACE template switching, a step that introduced a universal primer site along with unique molecular identifiers. cDNA synthesis was primed from both the TCR alpha and TCR beta constant segments. Libraries were amplified in two PCR steps, with sample barcodes and sequencing adapters added in the second step. Libraries were sequenced on Illumina HiSeq 2500 (2x100 bp) or NovaSeq (2x150 bp). The source study handled its data this way. MIGEC was used to demultiplex reads and collapse the reads into UMI consensus sequences, and MiXCR was used for V(D)J alignment. Clonotypes responding to the vaccine were identified with edgeR on replicate PBMC samples, with the criteria of FDR below 0.01 and a log2 fold change above 5 up to day 15. Bulk clonotypes were assigned CD4 or CD8 identity according to which sequenced CD4 or CD8 repertoire held them at higher abundance. TCRdb redid the processing of the public reads, applying fastp at Q25 and MiXCR, and retained in-frame beta chains. Entries that share a CDR3 protein sequence are merged under the most common genes and DNA. The V and J calls come from TCRdb's annotation, not from the publication. The sample includes 300,000 to 400,000 distinct CDR3 sequences, with approximately 4% observed a single time. The ten largest make up approximately 24% of the sample.

The sample's treatment or condition label, in plain terms: live attenuated yellow fever vaccine strain. At each blood-draw timepoint, two biological replicates of bulk PBMCs were obtained. PBMCs were isolated from peripheral blood using a standard Ficoll-Paque protocol. TriZol was used to extract RNA from bulk PBMCs, CD4 and CD8 fractions, and dextramer-positive and dextramer-negative fractions. This clonotype was sampled from a man aged 18 to 29 who received the YFV17D yellow fever vaccine. The material was PBMCs, obtained 5 days after the yellow fever booster vaccination.

The CDR3 has the sequence CASSYSRTGATEAFF. The sequenced DNA: TGTGCCAGCAGTTACTCGCGGACAGGGGCGACTGAAGCTTTCTTT. The chain was built from TRBV6-5 and TRBJ1-1; 9 bases in the junction line up with TRBD1. CDR1 MNHEY and CDR2 SVGAGI were looked up in the germline V gene. The CDR3, cysteine through phenylalanine, is 15 amino acids long. The retained sequence is limited to the CDR3, 45 bases, with the frame set at the first base. V has 0 bases trimmed and J has 5 bases trimmed; junction bases matching no gene number 4.